The T cell receptor (beta chain) under discussion was sequenced for a study of shared clonotypes between healthy human individuals. Assay used: immunoSEQ multiplex PCR; TCRdb lists only in-frame clones, some missing. Here the sample spans hundreds of thousands of clones, almost 97% being singletons. With 5 bases removed from V and 3 bases from J, the gap between germline ends came to 18 bases. The CDR3 loop spans 16 amino acids. CDR1 and CDR2 from the germline V gene are MDHEN and SYDVKM. As to this clone: Its specificity is not known.

Study outcomes and limitations: A handful of donors showed sharing of about 4.8% of naive CD4 clonotypes.

This clonotype was sampled from a woman under 40 in good health. This chain links TRBV28 with TRBJ2-3; D unresolved. Sequencing was carried out using naive CD4+ T cells sorted from blood. The sample's subset: CD45RA+ positively selected. The CDR3 loop is CASSPLDWVETDTQYF. The CDR3 bases are TGTGCCAGCAGTCCTCTTGACTGGGTAGAGACAGATACGCAGTATTTT.